These T cell receptor beta chains were read from a single sample in a study of T cell responses to AZD1222 COVID-19 vaccine. The data were produced by immunoSEQ multiplex PCR, yet TCRdb's version contains in-frame clones alone and is incomplete. The sample comprises over 110,000 clones, just under 95% of which are singletons, and over 1.5% rests with the top ten. Sequencing was performed on peripheral blood, taken on day 0 of AZD1222 vaccination. Receptor source: an adult in good health. CDR3s leave out the opening cysteine and the closing phenylalanine or tryptophan.

V	J	CDR3
TRBV6-5	TRBJ2-7	ASSYSWGQGYEQY
TRBV7-9	TRBJ1-4	ASSSKGATNEKLF
TRBV6-6	TRBJ2-2	ASSSLVATGELF
TRBV29-1	TRBJ2-3	SAAGGRAPDTQY
TRBV11-2	TRBJ2-5	ASRTGDQETQY
TRBV28	TRBJ1-1	ASRSRTGREAF
TRBV11-3	TRBJ2-2	ASSVDRAAGELF
TRBV11-2	TRBJ2-3	ASSLVGSEHTDTQY
TRBV4-2	TRBJ2-7	ASSQDWGLAGASSYEQY
TRBV15	TRBJ2-7	ATSRDPDSYEQY
TRBV7-2	TRBJ2-7	ASSLEPLDEQY
TRBV19	TRBJ2-2	ASRSPGGRDGELF
TRBV2	TRBJ2-1	ASSEEGFPYNEQF
TRBV24-1	TRBJ2-5	ATSDLRWGETQY
TRBV5-4	TRBJ1-1	ASSVTGGKTEAF
TRBV13	TRBJ1-1	ASSRGRFNEAF
TRBV5-6	TRBJ2-7	ASSYRDRPYEQY
TRBV5-1	TRBJ2-1	ASSFSPGGDNEQF
TRBV10-2	TRBJ2-2	ASSALQGKNTGELF
TRBV28	TRBJ1-1	ASSFGGSANTEAF
TRBV6-6	TRBJ1-5	ASSVSSNQPQH
TRBV19	TRBJ1-5	ASSTGRDQPQH
TRBV6-5	TRBJ1-2	ASTPAGAGSGYT
TRBV11-2	TRBJ2-1	ASSHMGHTYNEGEQF
TRBV15	TRBJ2-7	ATSSGKRDLNEQY
TRBV2	TRBJ2-3	ASTRETSTDTQY
TRBV5-1	TRBJ1-1	ASSWFPGLESMNTEAF
TRBV11-2	TRBJ2-7	ASSFRADREDEQY
TRBV2	TRBJ2-7	ASSEAAGGNEQY
TRBV6-5	TRBJ2-7	ASSYWQDLTYEQY
TRBV6-4	TRBJ1-6	ASRDRAFSNSPLH
TRBV2	TRBJ1-2	ASSEFLTLLYGYT
TRBV7-9	TRBJ1-2	ASSFYSDGYT
TRBV12-3/TRBV12-4	TRBJ1-3	ASRGTGGNTIY
TRBV6-5	TRBJ1-1	ASTQGGPNTEAF
TRBV5-1	TRBJ1-6	ASSYSSGGTDSPLH
TRBV5-1	TRBJ2-6	ASSLAPPDSPGANVLT
TRBV4-1	TRBJ1-1	ASSQVYTGNTEAF
TRBV7-9	TRBJ2-5	ASSSRIPPGQGHQETQY
TRBV2	TRBJ1-1	ANTVGGPNTEAF
TRBV6-5	TRBJ2-7	ASSRGGQGSYEQY
TRBV5-1	TRBJ2-7	ASSSDGYYEQY
TRBV28	TRBJ1-5	ASSKHRESNQPQH
TRBV28	TRBJ2-7	ASSYPGRAEQY
TRBV5-1	TRBJ1-6	ASSPQGTENSPLH
TRBV27	TRBJ1-2	ASASGGRGYGYT
TRBV6-5	TRBJ1-3	ATRGSGNTIY
TRBV5-1	TRBJ2-7	ASSLGDAGIAYEQY
TRBV6-5	TRBJ1-6	ASSYSRQGSNSPLH
TRBV5-6	TRBJ2-7	ASSVGTGTYEQY
TRBV28	TRBJ2-5	ASSQAGTVKETQY
TRBV7-2	TRBJ2-1	ASSLRGPSYNEQF
TRBV29-1	TRBJ2-1	SVEGAGTGSYNEQF
TRBV9	TRBJ2-7	ASTSGNEQY
TRBV4-2	TRBJ2-7	ASSQVVASASYEQY
TRBV25-1	TRBJ2-1	ASSERGGDYNEQF
TRBV21-1	TRBJ2-7	ASRRLAKYEQY
TRBV27	TRBJ1-2	ASSLSGRTGGGYT